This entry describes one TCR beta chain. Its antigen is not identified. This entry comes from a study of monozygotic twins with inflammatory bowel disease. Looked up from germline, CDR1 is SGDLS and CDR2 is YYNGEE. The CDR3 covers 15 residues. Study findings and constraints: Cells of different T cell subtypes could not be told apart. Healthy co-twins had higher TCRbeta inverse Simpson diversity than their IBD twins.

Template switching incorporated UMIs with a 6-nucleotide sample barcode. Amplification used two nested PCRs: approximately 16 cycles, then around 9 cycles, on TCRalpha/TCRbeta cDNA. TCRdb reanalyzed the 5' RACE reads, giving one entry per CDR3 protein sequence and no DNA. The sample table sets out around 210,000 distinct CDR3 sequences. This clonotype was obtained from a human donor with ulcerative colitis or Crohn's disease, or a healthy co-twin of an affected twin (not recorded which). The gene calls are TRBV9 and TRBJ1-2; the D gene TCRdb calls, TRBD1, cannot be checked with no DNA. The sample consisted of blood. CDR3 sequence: CASSAGTGTNYGYTF.